This T cell receptor (beta chain) is from a study of metastatic and nonmetastatic thyroid tumors. Overall study: Repertoires from blood and tumor or nodule tissue of malignant and benign thyroid patients were compared.

Original analysis: Clinicopathological groups differed in CDR3, with these differences serving to build a distant-metastasis classifier for papillary thyroid cancer. TCRdb re-called clones via MiXCR from the PCR reads. What appears here as the V and J calls and clone size reflects TCRdb's work, not the paper's. This table holds around 15,000 clones, 15% to 20% found once. The study, taken as a whole, reports: It was reported that TCR beta diversity was significantly higher in malignant thyroid tumors than benign nodules, in blood and tumor.

Patients had received no treatment of any kind before thyroid surgery. Germline CDR1 is MGHRA and CDR2 is YSYEKL. The CDR3 runs to 17 residues. The V end was cut by 1 base, the J end by 2 bases, with 18 bases between. This clone was detected many times. The antigen is not known. This may be a read error, as it is one base from a much larger clone. This sequence was found in a female donor with papillary thyroid cancer or a benign thyroid nodule (not recorded which). Some clones in this sample may be carry-over from other donors' samples. This sequence joins TRBV4-1 and TRBJ2-7; no reliable D call. Sequencing was carried out using blood. DNA of the CDR3: TGCGCCAGCAGCCAAGCTTTAGCAGCTGATAACCCCTACGAGCAGTACTTC. Its protein is CASSQALAADNPYEQYF.